The present T cell receptor beta chain was sequenced within a study of long-term antiretroviral therapy in people with HIV. The ends lost 6 bases at V and 7 bases at J; junction bases unmatched: 12. Germline CDR1 and CDR2: SQVTM and ANQGSEA. This CDR3 is built from 15 residues. In the case of this clone: Its target is not known.

The libraries were made with immunoSEQ v3.0 at survey level. Measured with immunoSEQ multiplex PCR; TCRdb has only the in-frame clones, and not every one. The table includes 23,000 or so clones, more than 85% detected once. Whole-study findings and limits: Blood, drawn from about 2003 to 2017, may reflect older ART regimens.

The sequence was obtained from a woman aged 40-49 years with HIV. This chain connects TRBV29-1 to TRBJ2-2, with TRBD2 matching over 9 bases. Sample: unsorted PBMCs, taken 7.6 years after starting antiretroviral therapy. The DNA for the CDR3 is TGCAGCGTCGCCGTGGGTCTAGCGGGGATCGGGGAGCTGTTTTTT. Translating gives CSVAVGLAGIGELFF.